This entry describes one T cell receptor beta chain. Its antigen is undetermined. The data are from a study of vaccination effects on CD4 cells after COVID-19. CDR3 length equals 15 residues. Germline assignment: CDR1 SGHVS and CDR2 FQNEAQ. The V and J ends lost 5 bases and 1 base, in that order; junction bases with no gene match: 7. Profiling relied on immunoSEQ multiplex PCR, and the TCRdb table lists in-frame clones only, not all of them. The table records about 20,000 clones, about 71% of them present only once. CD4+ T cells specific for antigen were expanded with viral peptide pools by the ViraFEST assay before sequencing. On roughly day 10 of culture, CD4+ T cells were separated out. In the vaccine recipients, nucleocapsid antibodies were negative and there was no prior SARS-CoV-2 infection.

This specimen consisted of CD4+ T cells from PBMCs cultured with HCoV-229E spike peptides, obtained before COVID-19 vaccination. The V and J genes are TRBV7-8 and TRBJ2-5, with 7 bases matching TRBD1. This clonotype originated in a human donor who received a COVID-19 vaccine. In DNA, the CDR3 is TGTGCCAGCAGCCGTGATGACAGGGCCCAAGAGACCCAGTACTTC. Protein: CASSRDDRAQETQYF.